This T cell receptor (beta chain) stems from a study of CD8+ T cells in alopecia areata (dated 2018 in TCRdb). Notes on the research overall: Skin from C3H/HeJ donors with spontaneous alopecia (6-12 months old) was grafted onto female C3H/HeJ recipients that were about 6-10 weeks old. High-throughput TCRbeta sequencing was used to examine T cell clonal expansion in alopecia areata in both the C3H/HeJ mouse model and human patients. Scalp tissue and sorted CD4+ and CD8+ peripheral blood T cells from patchy and totalis/universalis alopecia areata patients and from healthy controls were covered by human TCRbeta sequencing. Scalp clonality was compared across normal scalp (n=4), patchy alopecia areata scalp (n=8), and alopecia totalis/universalis scalp (n=8). RNA was obtained with the PAXgene miRNA kit for fixed scalp, the miRNeasy kit for PBMCs, and the RNeasy kit for mouse skin. TCRbeta CDR3 regions were amplified by immunoSEQ multiplex PCR using 35 Vbeta forward and 13 Jbeta reverse primers. Results and caveats for the whole study, not just this receptor: Shared TCR sequences between patients were less evident than in mice, which may be partly attributable to HLA diversity in the patient population. Compared with normal scalp, lesional scalp, particularly in alopecia totalis/universalis, had higher clonality and more expanded CD8+ clones, which suggests antigenic drive. Resident alphabeta T cells in normal human skin are also sequenced, complicating scalp TCR repertoire analysis, unlike mouse skin dominated by gammadelta T cells.

V is cut back by 4 bases and J by 1 base, with 1 base in the junction unmatched. Taken from the germline V gene, the CDR1 and CDR2 loops are MNHDT and YYDKIL. The CDR3 measures 14 amino acids from cysteine to phenylalanine. The CDR3 was read in part: 30 bases, with the frame set at base 1. This clone was seen a few times. The antigen this receptor binds is unknown. Because the receptor is murine, the gene names and germline sequences shown are mouse ones. Coverage ceases 4 residues before the CDR3 finishes, and the germline J gene fills in the end. Libraries were constructed by the immunoSEQ multiplex PCR assay. RNA was extracted from all samples and reverse transcribed into cDNA, which served as template for TCR sequencing. SuperScript III was used to make first-strand cDNA, primed with a 2:1 mix of oligo-dT and random hexamers. A synthetic immune receptor repertoire was used to gauge amplification bias, and whatever bias remained was removed computationally. Libraries were sequenced on Illumina HiSeq with 60 bp reads covering the CDR3, read from J toward V. On the study's bioinformatics: Raw reads were preprocessed to remove errors, and CDR3 was defined according to IMGT conventions as the region from the conserved cysteine to phenylalanine. Clonality was calculated as 1 minus Shannon entropy normalized by log2 of the number of productive unique TCRs. Whether each scalp clone was CD4 or CD8 was inferred by checking scalp TCRbeta sequences against the CD4 and CD8 repertoires from sorted blood. TCRdb limited this immuneACCESS table to in-frame rearrangements with V and J called. A share of clones is missing; checked studies link under half to unresolved V genes, and the rest is unexplained. V and J calls and clone size are given by that table; D and trimming were obtained from the DNA. In this sample, approximately 110,000 clones appear, none counted once only. Clones ranked in the top ten supply 15% to 20% of the sample.

The sequenced material came from lesional skin. The receptor's source is a C3H/HeJ mouse with alopecia areata. The strain's MHC haplotype is H2-k. The rearrangement combines TRBV17 with TRBJ2-3, and 8 bases in between align with TRBD2. The CDR3 protein is CASSTGGRAETLYF. CDR3 DNA, as far as it was read: TGTGCTAGCAGTACTGGGGGGCGTGCAGAA.